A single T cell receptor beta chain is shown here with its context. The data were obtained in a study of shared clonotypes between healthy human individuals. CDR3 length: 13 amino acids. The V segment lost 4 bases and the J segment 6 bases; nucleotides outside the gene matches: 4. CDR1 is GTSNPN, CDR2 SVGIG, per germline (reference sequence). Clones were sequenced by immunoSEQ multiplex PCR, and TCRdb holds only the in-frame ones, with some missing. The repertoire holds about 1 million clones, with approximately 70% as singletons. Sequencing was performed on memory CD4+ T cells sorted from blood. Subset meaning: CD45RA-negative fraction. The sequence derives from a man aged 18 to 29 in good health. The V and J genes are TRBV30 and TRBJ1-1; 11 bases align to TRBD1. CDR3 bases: TGTGCCTGGAAAGGACAGGGGGCCCCTGAAGCTTTCTTT. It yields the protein CAWKGQGAPEAFF. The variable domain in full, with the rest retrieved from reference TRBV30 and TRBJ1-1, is SQTIHQWPATLVQPVGSPLSLECTVEGTSNPNLYWYRQAAGRGLQLLFYSVGIGQISSEVPQNLSASRPQDRQFILSSKKLLLSDSGFYLCAWKGQGAPEAFFGQGTRLTVV.